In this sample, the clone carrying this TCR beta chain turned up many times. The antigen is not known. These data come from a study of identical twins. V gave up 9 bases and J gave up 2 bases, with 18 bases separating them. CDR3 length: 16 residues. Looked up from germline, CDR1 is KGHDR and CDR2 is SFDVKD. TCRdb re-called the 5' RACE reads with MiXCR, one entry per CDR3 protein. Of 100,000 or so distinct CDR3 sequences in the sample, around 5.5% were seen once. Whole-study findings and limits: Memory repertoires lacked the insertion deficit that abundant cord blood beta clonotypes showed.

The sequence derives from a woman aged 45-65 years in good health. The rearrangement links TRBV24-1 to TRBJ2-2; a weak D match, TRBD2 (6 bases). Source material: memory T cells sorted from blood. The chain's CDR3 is CATRPAPGLNTGELFF. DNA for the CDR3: TGTGCCACCCGACCCGCTCCGGGACTTAACACCGGGGAGCTGTTTTTT.